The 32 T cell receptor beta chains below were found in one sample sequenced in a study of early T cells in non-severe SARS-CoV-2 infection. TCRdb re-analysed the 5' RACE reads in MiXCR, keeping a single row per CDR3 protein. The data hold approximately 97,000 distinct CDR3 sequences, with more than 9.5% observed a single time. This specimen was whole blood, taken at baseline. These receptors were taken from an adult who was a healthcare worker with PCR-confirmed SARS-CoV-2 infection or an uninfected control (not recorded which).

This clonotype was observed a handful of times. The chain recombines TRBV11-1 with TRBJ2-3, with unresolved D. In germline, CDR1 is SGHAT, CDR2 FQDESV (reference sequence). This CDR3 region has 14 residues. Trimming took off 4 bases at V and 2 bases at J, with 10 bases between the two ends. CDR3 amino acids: CASSSLGPTDTQYF. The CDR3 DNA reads TGTGCCAGCAGCTCCCTGGGCCCCACAGATACGCAGTATTTT.

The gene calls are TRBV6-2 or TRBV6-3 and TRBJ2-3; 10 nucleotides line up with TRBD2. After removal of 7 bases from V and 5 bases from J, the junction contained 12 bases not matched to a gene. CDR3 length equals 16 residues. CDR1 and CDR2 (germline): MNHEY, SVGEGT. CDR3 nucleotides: TGTGCCAGCACCAAGGGGGCTAGCGGGAGAATAGATACGCAGTATTTT. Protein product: CASTKGASGRIDTQYF.

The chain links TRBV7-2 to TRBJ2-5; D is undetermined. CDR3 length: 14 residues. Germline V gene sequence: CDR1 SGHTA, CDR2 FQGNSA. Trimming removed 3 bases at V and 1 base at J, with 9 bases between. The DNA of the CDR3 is TGTGCCAGCAGCTTGATCCCTAGCCAAGAGACCCAGTACTTC. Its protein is CASSLIPSQETQYF. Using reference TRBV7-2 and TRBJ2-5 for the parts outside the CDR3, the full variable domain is GAGVSQSPSNKVTEKGKDVELRCDPISGHTALYWYRQSLGQGLEFLIYFQGNSAPDKSGLPSDRFSAERTGGSVSTLTIQRTQQEDSAVYLCASSLIPSQETQYFGPGTRLLVL.

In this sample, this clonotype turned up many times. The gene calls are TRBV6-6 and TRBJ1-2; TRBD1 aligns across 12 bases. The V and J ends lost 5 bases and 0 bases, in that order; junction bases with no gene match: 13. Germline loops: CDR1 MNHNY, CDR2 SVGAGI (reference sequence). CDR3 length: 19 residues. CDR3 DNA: TGTGCCAGCAGTCCCCACGGGACAGGGGGCTTCTCTACTAACTATGGCTACACCTTC. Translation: CASSPHGTGGFSTNYGYTF.

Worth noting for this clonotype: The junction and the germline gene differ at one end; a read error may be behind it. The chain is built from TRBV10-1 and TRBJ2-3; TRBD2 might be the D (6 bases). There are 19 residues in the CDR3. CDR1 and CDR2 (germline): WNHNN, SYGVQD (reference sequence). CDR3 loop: CASSETRLGPQKNTDTRYF. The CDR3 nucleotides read TGCGCCAGCAGTGAGACCCGACTAGGCCCTCAGAAAAACACAGATACGCGGTATTTT.

Written as DNA, the CDR3 is TGTGCCATCCCCGGGAGGCACACCGGGGAGCTGTTTTTT. Its translation is CAIPGRHTGELFF. The chain employs TRBV10-3 and TRBJ2-2; 7 bases line up with TRBD2. Germline V gives CDR1 ENHRY, CDR2 SYGVKD. V lost 8 bases and J lost 3; bases outside the gene matches: 3. The CDR3 totals 13 residues.

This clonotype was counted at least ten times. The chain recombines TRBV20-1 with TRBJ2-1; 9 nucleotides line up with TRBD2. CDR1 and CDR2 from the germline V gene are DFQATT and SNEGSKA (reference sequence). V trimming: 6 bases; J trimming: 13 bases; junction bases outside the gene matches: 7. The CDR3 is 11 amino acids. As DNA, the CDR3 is TGCAGTGCAGCAAAAGGGACTAGCCAGTTCTTC. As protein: CSAAKGTSQFF.

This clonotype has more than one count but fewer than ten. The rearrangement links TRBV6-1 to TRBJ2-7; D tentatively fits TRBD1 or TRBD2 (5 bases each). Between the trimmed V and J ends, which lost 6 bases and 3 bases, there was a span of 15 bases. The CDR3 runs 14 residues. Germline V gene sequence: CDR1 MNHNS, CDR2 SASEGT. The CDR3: CASRSLTDYYEQYF. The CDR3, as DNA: TGTGCCAGCAGAAGTTTGACAGACTACTACGAGCAGTACTTC.

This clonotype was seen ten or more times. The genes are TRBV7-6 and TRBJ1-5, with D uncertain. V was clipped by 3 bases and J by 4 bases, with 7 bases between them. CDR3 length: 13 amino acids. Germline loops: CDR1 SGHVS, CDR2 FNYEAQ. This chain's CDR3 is CASSFSENQPQHF. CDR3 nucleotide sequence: TGTGCCAGCAGCTTTTCGGAGAATCAGCCCCAGCATTTT.

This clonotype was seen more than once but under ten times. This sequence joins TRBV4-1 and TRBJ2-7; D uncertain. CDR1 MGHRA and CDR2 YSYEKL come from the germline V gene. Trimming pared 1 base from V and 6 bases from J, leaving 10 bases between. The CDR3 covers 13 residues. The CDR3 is CASSQVLGSEQYF. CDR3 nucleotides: TGCGCCAGCAGCCAAGTGCTGGGTAGCGAGCAGTACTTC.

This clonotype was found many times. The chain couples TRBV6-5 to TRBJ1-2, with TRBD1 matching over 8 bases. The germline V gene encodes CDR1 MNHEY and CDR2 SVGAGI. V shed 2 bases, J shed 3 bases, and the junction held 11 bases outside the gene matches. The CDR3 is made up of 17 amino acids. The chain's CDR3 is CASSYHRTGRSDYGYTF. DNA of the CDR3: TGTGCCAGCAGTTACCACCGGACAGGGCGGTCAGACTATGGCTACACCTTC.

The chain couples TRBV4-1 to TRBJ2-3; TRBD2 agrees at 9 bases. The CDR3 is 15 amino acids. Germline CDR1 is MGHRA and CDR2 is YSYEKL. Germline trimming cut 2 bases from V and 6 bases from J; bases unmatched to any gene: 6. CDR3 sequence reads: CASSQRREGRDTQYF. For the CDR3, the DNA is TGCGCCAGCAGCCAACGGCGGGAGGGCCGGGATACGCAGTATTTT.

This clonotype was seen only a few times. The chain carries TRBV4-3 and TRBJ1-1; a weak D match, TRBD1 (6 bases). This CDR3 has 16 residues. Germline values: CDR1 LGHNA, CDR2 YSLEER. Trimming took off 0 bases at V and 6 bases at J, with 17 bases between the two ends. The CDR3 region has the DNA TGCGCCAGCAGCCAAGACCCTAGCGACAGGCGCGCTGAAGCTTTCTTT. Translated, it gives CASSQDPSDRRAEAFF.

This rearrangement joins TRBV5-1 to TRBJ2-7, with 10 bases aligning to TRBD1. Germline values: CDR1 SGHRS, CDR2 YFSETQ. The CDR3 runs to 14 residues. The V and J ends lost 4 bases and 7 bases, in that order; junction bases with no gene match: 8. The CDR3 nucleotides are TGCGCCAGCAGCATAGACAGGGGGCGCCTTGAGCAGTACTTC. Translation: CASSIDRGRLEQYF.

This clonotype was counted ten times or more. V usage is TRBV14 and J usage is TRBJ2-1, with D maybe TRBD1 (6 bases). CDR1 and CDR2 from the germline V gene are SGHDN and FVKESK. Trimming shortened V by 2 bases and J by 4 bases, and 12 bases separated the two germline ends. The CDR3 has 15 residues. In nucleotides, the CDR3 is TGTGCCAGCAGCCAACAGGACAGAGATTACAATGAGCAGTTCTTC. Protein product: CASSQQDRDYNEQFF.

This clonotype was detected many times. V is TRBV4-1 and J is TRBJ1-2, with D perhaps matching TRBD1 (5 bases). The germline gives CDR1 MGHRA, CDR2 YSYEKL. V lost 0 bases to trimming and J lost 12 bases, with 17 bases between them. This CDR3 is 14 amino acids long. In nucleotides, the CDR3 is TGCGCCAGCAGCCAAGAACGGAGGGGAAACAAGAACACCTTC. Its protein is CASSQERRGNKNTF.

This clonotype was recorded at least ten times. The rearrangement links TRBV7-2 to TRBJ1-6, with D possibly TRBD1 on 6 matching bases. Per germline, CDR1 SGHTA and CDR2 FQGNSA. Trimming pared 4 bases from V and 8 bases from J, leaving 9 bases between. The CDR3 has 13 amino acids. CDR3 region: CASSSYRDSPLHF. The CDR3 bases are TGTGCCAGCAGCTCTTACAGGGATTCACCCCTCCACTTT.

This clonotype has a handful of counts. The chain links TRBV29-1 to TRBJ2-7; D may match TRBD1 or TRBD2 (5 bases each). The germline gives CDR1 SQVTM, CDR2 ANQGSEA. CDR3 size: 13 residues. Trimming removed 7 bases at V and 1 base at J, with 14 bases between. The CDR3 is CSASRDLSYEQYF. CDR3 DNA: TGCAGCGCCTCCCGGGACCTATCCTACGAGCAGTACTTC.

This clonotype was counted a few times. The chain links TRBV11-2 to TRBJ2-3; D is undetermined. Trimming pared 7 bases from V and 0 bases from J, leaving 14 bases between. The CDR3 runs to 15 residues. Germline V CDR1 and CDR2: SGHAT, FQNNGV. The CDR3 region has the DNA TGTGCCAGCACCCTCGCTAGGGTCAGCACAGATACGCAGTATTTT. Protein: CASTLARVSTDTQYF.

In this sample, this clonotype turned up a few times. The CDR3 here is CSARKGGSYNEQFF. The DNA of the CDR3 is TGCAGTGCTAGAAAAGGGGGCTCCTACAATGAGCAGTTCTTC. This chain connects TRBV20-1 to TRBJ2-1; D is possibly TRBD1 (6 bases). CDR3 length: 14 amino acids. Germline V CDR1 and CDR2: DFQATT, SNEGSKA (reference sequence). Trimming pared 2 bases from V and 0 bases from J, leaving 8 bases between.

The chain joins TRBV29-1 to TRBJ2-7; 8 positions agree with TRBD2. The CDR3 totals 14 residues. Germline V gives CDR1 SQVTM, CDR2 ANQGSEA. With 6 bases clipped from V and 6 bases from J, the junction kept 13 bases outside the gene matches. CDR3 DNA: TGCAGCGTCACACCGGGACTAGATTTCCCCGAGCAGTACTTC. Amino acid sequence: CSVTPGLDFPEQYF.

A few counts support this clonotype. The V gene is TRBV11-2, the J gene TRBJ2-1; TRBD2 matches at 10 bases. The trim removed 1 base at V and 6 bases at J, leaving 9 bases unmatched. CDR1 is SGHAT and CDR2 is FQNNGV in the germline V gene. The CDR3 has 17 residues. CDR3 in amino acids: CASSLGEKREGGNEQFF. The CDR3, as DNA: TGTGCCAGCAGCTTAGGAGAAAAGCGGGAGGGGGGCAATGAGCAGTTCTTC.

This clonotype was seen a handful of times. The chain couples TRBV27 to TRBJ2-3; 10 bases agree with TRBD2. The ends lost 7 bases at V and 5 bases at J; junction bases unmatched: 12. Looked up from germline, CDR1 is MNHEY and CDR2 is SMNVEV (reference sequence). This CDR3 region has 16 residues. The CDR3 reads CASKEGASGSIDTQYF. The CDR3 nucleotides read TGTGCCAGCAAAGAAGGCGCTAGCGGGAGTATAGATACGCAGTATTTT.

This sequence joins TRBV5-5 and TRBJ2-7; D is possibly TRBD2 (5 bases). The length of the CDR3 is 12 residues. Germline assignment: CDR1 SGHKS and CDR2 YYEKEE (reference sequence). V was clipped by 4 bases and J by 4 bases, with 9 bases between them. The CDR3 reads CASSREGYEQYF. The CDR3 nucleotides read TGTGCCAGCAGCCGGGAAGGTTACGAGCAGTACTTC.

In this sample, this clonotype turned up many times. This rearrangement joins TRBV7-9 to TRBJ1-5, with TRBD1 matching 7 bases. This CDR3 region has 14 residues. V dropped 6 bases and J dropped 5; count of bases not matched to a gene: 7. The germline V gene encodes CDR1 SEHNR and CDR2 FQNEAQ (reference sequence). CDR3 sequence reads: CASSYGQGDQPQHF. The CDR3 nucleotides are TGTGCCAGCAGTTATGGGCAGGGGGATCAGCCCCAGCATTTT.

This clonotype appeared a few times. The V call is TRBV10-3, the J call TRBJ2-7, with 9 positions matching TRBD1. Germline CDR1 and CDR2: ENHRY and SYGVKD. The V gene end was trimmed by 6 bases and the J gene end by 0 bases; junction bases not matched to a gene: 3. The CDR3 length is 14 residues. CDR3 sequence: CAIRAGQGSYEQYF. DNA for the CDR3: TGTGCCATCAGAGCGGGACAGGGCTCCTACGAGCAGTACTTC.

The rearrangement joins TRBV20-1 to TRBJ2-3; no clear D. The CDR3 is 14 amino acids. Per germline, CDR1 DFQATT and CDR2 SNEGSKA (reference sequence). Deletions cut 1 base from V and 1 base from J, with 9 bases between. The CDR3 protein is CSARAILGTDTQYF. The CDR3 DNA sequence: TGCAGTGCTAGAGCAATCCTGGGCACAGATACGCAGTATTTT.

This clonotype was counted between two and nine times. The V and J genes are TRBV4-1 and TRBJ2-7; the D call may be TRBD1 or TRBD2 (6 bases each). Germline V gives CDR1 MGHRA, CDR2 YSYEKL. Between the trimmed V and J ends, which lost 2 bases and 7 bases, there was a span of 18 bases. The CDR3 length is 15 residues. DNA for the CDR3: TGCGCCAGCAGCCAAAGATGGGGGGCCATAGGGGAGCAGTACTTC. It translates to CASSQRWGAIGEQYF.

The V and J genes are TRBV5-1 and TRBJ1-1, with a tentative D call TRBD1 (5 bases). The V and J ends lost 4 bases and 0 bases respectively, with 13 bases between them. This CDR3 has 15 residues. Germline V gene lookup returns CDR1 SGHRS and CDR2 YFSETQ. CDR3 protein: CASSMGDRMNTEAFF. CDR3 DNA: TGCGCCAGCAGCATGGGGGATCGGATGAACACTGAAGCTTTCTTT. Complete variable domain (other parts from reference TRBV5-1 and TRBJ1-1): KAGVTQTPRYLIKTRGQQVTLSCSPISGHRSVSWYQQTPGQGLQFLFEYFSETQRNKGNFPGRFSGRQFSNSRSEMNVSTLELGDSALYLCASSMGDRMNTEAFFGQGTRLTVV.

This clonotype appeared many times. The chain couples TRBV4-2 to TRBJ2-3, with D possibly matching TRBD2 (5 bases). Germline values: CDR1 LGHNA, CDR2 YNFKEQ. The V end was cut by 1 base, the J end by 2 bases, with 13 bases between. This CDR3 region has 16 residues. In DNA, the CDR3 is TGTGCCAGCAGCCAAGGTATCGCGGGCTCCACAGATACGCAGTATTTT. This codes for CASSQGIAGSTDTQYF.

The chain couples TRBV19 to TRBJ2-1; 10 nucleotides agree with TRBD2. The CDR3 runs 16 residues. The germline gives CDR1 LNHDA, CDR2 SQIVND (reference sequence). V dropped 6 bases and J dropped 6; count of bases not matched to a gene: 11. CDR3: CASRGLAGEWGNEQFF. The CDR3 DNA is TGTGCCAGTAGGGGGCTAGCGGGAGAGTGGGGCAATGAGCAGTTCTTC.

The CDR3 DNA follows: TGCAGCGTTGACTCCTTCATTCAAGGGCTGGCTTTCTTT. Translation: CSVDSFIQGLAFF. The chain couples TRBV29-1 to TRBJ1-1, with D unclear. This CDR3 region has 13 residues. Germline lookup yields CDR1 SQVTM and CDR2 ANQGSEA. V was trimmed by 3 bases and J by 11 bases, leaving 19 bases between them.